Shown below are 10 T cell receptor beta chains from a single sample sequenced in a study of spatial heterogeneity in lung cancer. Sample time point: blood at routine non-recurrence follow-up after resection. Each CDR3 protein is one row after TCRdb ran MiXCR on the 5' RACE reads. This table holds 95,000 to 120,000 distinct CDR3 sequences, 11% found once. Sample: PBMCs, taken at follow-up. Every receptor here comes from a female donor with early-stage non-small cell lung cancer.

This clonotype was observed a few times. The chain has TRBV12-3 or TRBV12-4 and TRBJ2-3; D is unresolved. The CDR3 is 13 residues long. V was cut by 8 bases and J by 2 bases, with 11 bases left in between. The CDR3 is CASGDQTTDTQYF. The CDR3 DNA sequence: TGTGCCAGCGGTGACCAGACCACAGATACGCAGTATTTT.

The CDR3 loop reads CATATGMNGYTF. CDR3 in DNA: TGTGCCACGGCGACAGGGATGAATGGCTACACCTTC. The chain joins TRBV2 to TRBJ1-2; 7 nucleotides line up with TRBD1. Germline loops: CDR1 SNHLY, CDR2 FYNNEI. The V segment lost 10 bases and the J segment 6 bases; nucleotides outside the gene matches: 8. The CDR3 sequence is 12 residues long.

The CDR3 sequence: CASSQVEYNEQFF. CDR3 nucleotides: TGTGCCAGCAGCCAAGTTGAGTACAATGAGCAGTTCTTC. V gene TRBV3-1 combines with J gene TRBJ2-1; D call uncertain. The germline gives CDR1 LGHDT, CDR2 YNNKEL (reference sequence). The length of the CDR3 is 13 residues. Trimming pared 1 base from V and 4 bases from J, leaving 5 bases between.

As to this clonotype: With a much larger clone just one base away, this may be a read error. The chain employs TRBV10-3 and TRBJ2-7; D remains unclear. The CDR3 loop spans 14 amino acids. Trimming pared 4 bases from V and 1 base from J, leaving 11 bases between. The V gene's germline CDR1 is ENHRY and CDR2 SYGVKD. CDR3 region: CAISGSTGSYEQYF. The DNA of the CDR3 is TGTGCCATCAGTGGGTCTACCGGGTCCTACGAGCAGTACTTC.

This clonotype appeared a few times. The chain links TRBV7-8 to TRBJ2-1, with D uncertain. Trimming took 2 bases from V and 4 from J, leaving 6 bases between them. Looked up from germline, CDR1 is SGHVS and CDR2 is FQNEAQ. The CDR3 covers 13 residues. CDR3 sequence (DNA): TGTGCCAGCAGCTTAATGGGGTACAATGAGCAGTTCTTC. Protein product: CASSLMGYNEQFF.

This clonotype was observed at least ten times. The chain links TRBV28 to TRBJ1-1; D is uncertain. This CDR3 is 13 amino acids long. The germline V gene encodes CDR1 MDHEN and CDR2 SYDVKM. Trimming stripped 6 bases from V and 0 bases from J, with 8 bases between. In DNA, the CDR3 is TGTGCCAGCAGCCCGGCGATGAACACTGAAGCTTTCTTT. Residues: CASSPAMNTEAFF.

In this sample, this clonotype turned up a few times. V usage is TRBV6-4 and J usage is TRBJ2-1; 9 positions match TRBD2. In germline, CDR1 is MRHNA, CDR2 SNTAGT. Trimming took 5 bases from V and 3 from J; bases not matched to a gene: 5. The CDR3 consists of 15 residues. The CDR3 region has the DNA TGTGCCAGCAGTTCGACTAGCGGCTTCTACAATGAGCAGTTCTTC. It codes for CASSSTSGFYNEQFF.

This clonotype has a handful of counts. The CDR3: CASSAQGEKLFF. The CDR3 DNA reads TGTGCCAGCAGCGCCCAGGGCGAAAAACTGTTTTTT. The genes are TRBV7-9 and TRBJ1-4, with D maybe TRBD1 (5 bases). This CDR3 is 12 amino acids long. The germline V gene encodes CDR1 SEHNR and CDR2 FQNEAQ (reference sequence). With 5 bases removed from V and 8 bases from J, the gap between germline ends came to 9 bases.

This clonotype was observed many times. J is TRBJ2-7 and V is TRBV5-1, with TRBD2 matching over 12 bases. Germline loops: CDR1 SGHRS, CDR2 YFSETQ. Unmatched junction bases numbered 16, after V lost 9 bases and J lost 6 bases. This CDR3 spans 16 amino acids. The CDR3 protein is CATKMDLAGGQREQYF. In DNA form, the CDR3 reads TGCGCCACCAAGATGGATCTAGCGGGAGGGCAGCGCGAGCAGTACTTC.

In its sample, this clonotype was seen many times. The chain links TRBV6-1 to TRBJ2-4; TRBD2 agrees at 13 bases. CDR3 length: 17 amino acids. Looked up from germline, CDR1 is MNHNS and CDR2 is SASEGT. V shed 5 bases, J shed 0 bases, and the junction held 4 bases outside the gene matches. The CDR3 sequence: CASSPGLAGVAKNIQYF. In nucleotides, the CDR3 is TGTGCCAGCAGTCCCGGACTAGCGGGAGTAGCCAAAAACATTCAGTACTTC.